These T cell receptor beta chains were read from a single sample in a study of blood T cell repertoires in COVID-19. The table came from immunoSEQ multiplex PCR; TCRdb's copy has only in-frame clones and leaves some out. Here the sample spans about 440,000 clones, about 85% being singletons. Sequenced sample: PBMCs or T cells enriched from blood (not recorded which). The receptor source for this set is a woman aged 18-29 years with acute COVID-19. Both conserved end residues are part of each CDR3. A D gene is named only where the DNA matches it firmly. Clone size, where shown, is once, few, many, or a class for clones that have expanded.

v_gene	abundance	d_gene	j_gene	CDR3aa	CDR3nt
TRBV7-2	-	-	TRBJ2-1	CASSHRIREEQFF	TGTGCCAGCAGCCATAGGATACGGGAGGAGCAGTTCTTC
TRBV6-5	-	TRBD1	TRBJ1-2	CASSSGTGGVYGYTF	TGTGCCAGCAGTTCCGGGACAGGGGGCGTGTATGGCTACACCTTC
TRBV1	-	-	TRBJ1-4	CTSSQDPRVWDEKLFF	TGCACCAGCAGCCAAGACCCCAGGGTCTGGGATGAAAAACTGTTTTTT
TRBV7-7	-	-	TRBJ2-2	CASSLDVRLNTGELFF	TGTGCTAGCAGCTTAGATGTCAGGTTGAACACCGGGGAGCTGTTTTTT
TRBV11-3	-	-	TRBJ2-1	CASSLARGNEQFF	TGTGCCAGCAGCTTAGCCAGGGGCAATGAGCAGTTCTTC
TRBV10-3	-	-	TRBJ1-5	CAISAEQVNQPQHF	TGTGCCATCAGTGCGGAACAGGTCAATCAGCCCCAGCATTTT
TRBV4-3	-	TRBD1	TRBJ1-1	CASSLGQFSTEAFF	TGCGCCAGCAGCCTGGGACAGTTCTCTACTGAAGCTTTCTTT
TRBV5-1	-	TRBD2	TRBJ2-2	CASSLVAGLNTGELFF	TGCGCCAGCAGCTTGGTAGCGGGCTTGAACACCGGGGAGCTGTTTTTT
TRBV16	few	-	TRBJ1-4	CASSIEEKLFF	TGTGCCAGCAGTATAGAGGAAAAACTGTTTTTT
TRBV10-3	-	-	TRBJ2-1	CAISVGQWDEQFF	TGTGCCATCAGTGTCGGACAGTGGGACGAGCAGTTCTTC
TRBV12-5	-	TRBD1	TRBJ1-2	CASGLVGQAYGYTF	TGTGCTAGTGGTTTGGTCGGACAGGCTTATGGCTACACCTTC
TRBV2	-	-	TRBJ1-1	CASSSSGTLVEAFF	TGTGCCAGCAGTTCCTCCGGGACACTAGTTGAAGCTTTCTTT
TRBV7-2	-	-	TRBJ1-6	CASSLRQASSYNSPLHF	TGTGCCAGCAGCCTCCGACAGGCGAGCTCCTATAATTCACCCCTCCACTTT
TRBV18	-	TRBD2	TRBJ2-1	CASSPLLASYNEQFF	TGTGCCAGCTCACCATTACTAGCGAGTTACAATGAGCAGTTCTTC
TRBV19	-	-	TRBJ2-6	CASLSGANVLTF	TGTGCCAGTCTGAGTGGGGCCAACGTCCTGACTTTC
TRBV15	-	-	TRBJ2-1	CATSRIQNEQFF	TGTGCCACCAGCAGAATCCAGAATGAGCAGTTCTTC
TRBV4-1	-	-	TRBJ2-1	CASSQEAGPINNEQFF	TGCGCCAGCAGCCAAGAGGCAGGGCCCATCAACAATGAGCAGTTCTTC
TRBV4-3	few	-	TRBJ2-6	CASSQDGPSGANVLTF	TGCGCCAGCAGCCAAGATGGGCCCTCTGGGGCCAACGTCCTGACTTTC
TRBV5-1	-	TRBD1	TRBJ2-7	CASSRRQGPWEQYF	TGCGCCAGCAGCCGGCGACAGGGGCCATGGGAGCAGTACTTC
TRBV7-9	-	TRBD2	TRBJ2-7	CASSSPVASGSGEQYF	TGTGCCAGCAGCTCGCCGGTGGCTAGCGGGAGTGGGGAGCAGTACTTC
TRBV5-4	-	-	TRBJ2-2	CASSLGRGAGELFF	TGTGCCAGCAGCTTGGGGCGGGGCGCCGGGGAGCTGTTTTTT
TRBV28	-	-	TRBJ2-3	CASSLGSDPDTQYF	TGTGCCAGCAGTTTGGGTAGCGACCCAGATACGCAGTATTTT
TRBV2	-	TRBD1	TRBJ2-7	CASSEYAGGEQYF	TGTGCCAGCAGTGAATATGCAGGGGGTGAGCAGTACTTC
TRBV11-2	-	-	TRBJ1-6	CASSPRSGGSSYNSPLHF	TGTGCCAGCAGCCCCCGGTCGGGGGGGAGCTCCTATAATTCACCCCTCCACTTT
TRBV19	-	-	TRBJ1-4	CASSSDSTVGKLFF	TGTGCCAGTTCCTCAGACAGTACGGTCGGTAAACTGTTTTTT
TRBV12-3/TRBV12-4	-	TRBD2	TRBJ2-1	CASSRTSGNEQFF	TGTGCCAGCAGTAGGACTAGCGGGAATGAGCAGTTCTTC
TRBV6-2/TRBV6-3	-	TRBD1	TRBJ1-5	CASSYLIGTDQPQHF	TGTGCCAGCAGTTACTTAATCGGGACAGATCAGCCCCAGCATTTT
TRBV9	-	-	TRBJ1-3	CASSVGRGAGNTIYF	TGTGCCAGCAGCGTAGGGAGGGGTGCCGGAAACACCATATATTTT
TRBV5-1	once	TRBD1	TRBJ2-7	CASSYSGTGEGEQYF	TGCGCCAGCAGTTACTCCGGGACAGGGGAGGGCGAGCAGTACTTC